Listed here are 28 T cell receptor beta chains from one sample, sequenced in a study of blood T cell repertoires in COVID-19. TCRdb keeps only in-frame clones here, not all; method: immunoSEQ multiplex PCR. The sample has tens of thousands of clones; around 85% are singletons. Sequencing was carried out using peripheral blood. These receptors originate from a man older than 75 with acute or convalescent COVID-19.

The chain links TRBV6-5 to TRBJ1-2; D might be TRBD1 (6 bases). The CDR3 is 15 amino acids. The germline gives CDR1 MNHEY, CDR2 SVGAGI. The V and J ends lost 0 bases and 4 bases respectively, with 12 bases between them. CDR3 bases: TGTGCCAGCAGTTACTCAGGGGGAATGGGCTATGGCTACACCTTC. This sequence encodes CASSYSGGMGYGYTF.

This chain joins TRBV30 and TRBJ1-2, with a weak D call TRBD1 (6 bases). The CDR3 sequence is 13 residues long. Trimming left V 0 bases short and J 8 bases short, with 13 bases between. CDR1 and CDR2 from the germline V gene are GTSNPN and SVGIG (reference sequence). CDR3 coding DNA: TGTGCCTGGAGTGTAAGGGGGACAACAGGCTACACCTTC. This gives the protein CAWSVRGTTGYTF.

Only one count was recorded for this clone. This chain connects TRBV11-2 to TRBJ2-5; D uncertain. Trimming took off 0 bases at V and 1 base at J, with 9 bases between the two ends. Looked up from germline, CDR1 is SGHAT and CDR2 is FQNNGV. The CDR3 is 15 amino acids. The DNA of the CDR3 is TGTGCCAGCAGCTTAGAATGGCAGTCCCAAGAGACCCAGTACTTC. This codes for CASSLEWQSQETQYF.

This clone occurred a few times. The chain links TRBV7-9 to TRBJ2-1; 10 bases are shared with TRBD1. CDR3 size: 14 residues. V dropped 5 bases and J dropped 7; count of bases not matched to a gene: 5. Germline V CDR1 and CDR2: SEHNR, FQNEAQ (reference sequence). Here the CDR3 reads CASSPWGQGNEQFF. CDR3 nucleotide sequence: TGTGCCAGCAGCCCATGGGGACAGGGGAATGAGCAGTTCTTC.

The chain employs TRBV28 and TRBJ2-5; 9 bases are shared with TRBD1. CDR3 length: 15 residues. V lost 6 bases to trimming and J lost 2 bases; unmatched junction nucleotides: 7. From germline, CDR1 is MDHEN and CDR2 SYDVKM. CDR3 loop: CASSLGQGLQETQYF. CDR3 bases: TGTGCCAGCAGCCTGGGACAGGGCCTACAAGAGACCCAGTACTTC.

The V gene is TRBV19, the J gene TRBJ2-7, with 7 bases lining up with TRBD2. The ends lost 7 bases at V and 2 bases at J; junction bases unmatched: 8. CDR1 and CDR2 (germline): LNHDA, SQIVND (reference sequence). The CDR3 is 14 amino acids. This chain's CDR3 is CASNKRGLAYEQYF. For the CDR3, the DNA is TGTGCCAGTAATAAAAGAGGACTAGCCTACGAGCAGTACTTC.

The chain employs TRBV16 and TRBJ1-3; D gene ambiguous. This CDR3 is 14 amino acids long. The V end was cut by 1 base, the J end by 2 bases, with 6 bases between. Germline V lookup: CDR1 KGHSY, CDR2 FQNENV. As DNA, the CDR3 is TGTGCCAGCAGCCAATTCGGGGCTGGAAACACCATATATTTT. Translation gives CASSQFGAGNTIYF.

The chain employs TRBV18 and TRBJ1-3, with D possibly being TRBD1 (5 bases). CDR3 length equals 15 residues. Germline CDR1 KGHSH, CDR2 LQKENI. Trimming shortened V by 0 bases and J by 3 bases, and 9 bases separated the two germline ends. CDR3 region: CASSPPIGGGNTIYF. The CDR3 DNA is TGTGCCAGCTCACCACCCATCGGGGGTGGAAACACCATATATTTT.

This sequence joins TRBV7-6 and TRBJ2-7; 7 bases are shared with TRBD2. CDR1 and CDR2 (germline): SGHVS, FNYEAQ. Germline trimming cut 0 bases from V and 1 base from J; bases unmatched to any gene: 6. The CDR3 sequence is 16 residues long. This CDR3 reads CASSLARRELSYEQYF. As DNA, the CDR3 is TGTGCCAGCAGCTTAGCGCGGCGGGAGTTATCCTACGAGCAGTACTTC. Together with reference TRBV7-6 and TRBJ2-7, the CDR3 gives the full variable domain: GAGVSQSPRYKVTKRGQDVALRCDPISGHVSLYWYRQALGQGPEFLTYFNYEAQQDKSGLPNDRFSAERPEGSISTLTIQRTEQRDSAMYRCASSLARRELSYEQYFGPGTRLTVT.

The genes are TRBV27 and TRBJ2-2; 7 bases line up with TRBD2. Germline loops: CDR1 MNHEY, CDR2 SMNVEV (reference sequence). V gave up 4 bases and J gave up 4 bases; unmatched junction bases: 9. This CDR3 has 16 residues. This CDR3 reads CASSSTPGLSTGELFF. For the CDR3, the DNA is TGTGCCAGCAGTTCCACGCCGGGACTAAGCACCGGGGAGCTGTTTTTT.

The chain carries TRBV6-4 and TRBJ2-3; D perhaps matches TRBD2 (5 bases). CDR3 length: 14 residues. Per the germline V gene, CDR1 is MRHNA and CDR2 is SNTAGT. The ends were cut back, 2 bases at V and 4 bases at J, with 10 bases in the middle. CDR3 in amino acids: CASSDSPGADTQYF. As DNA, the CDR3 is TGTGCCAGCAGTGACAGTCCCGGGGCAGATACGCAGTATTTT.

The rearrangement uses TRBV18 and TRBJ2-3, with D maybe TRBD1 (6 bases). CDR1 is KGHSH, CDR2 LQKENI, per germline. Trimming shortened V by 2 bases and J by 6 bases, and 12 bases separated the two germline ends. The CDR3 covers 14 residues. CDR3 DNA sequence: TGTGCCAGCTCACCAAGGCGACAGGCGGATACGCAGTATTTT. Its translation is CASSPRRQADTQYF.

The chain combines TRBV7-6 with TRBJ2-7; D is perhaps TRBD2 (6 bases). Trimming stripped 1 base from V and 4 bases from J, with 14 bases between. The CDR3 contains 15 residues. The germline V gene has CDR1 SGHVS and CDR2 FNYEAQ. The CDR3 here is CASSLEAGQGYEQYF. The CDR3 DNA is TGTGCCAGCAGCTTAGAAGCGGGCCAGGGTTACGAGCAGTACTTC.

The rearrangement uses TRBV28 and TRBJ1-1; 7 bases are a match to TRBD1. J lost 11 bases, V lost 8 bases, and 14 bases had no gene match. Germline V gene sequence: CDR1 MDHEN, CDR2 SYDVKM. This CDR3 is built from 13 residues. The CDR3, as DNA: TGTGCCAGCGGTGACAGGGACCCAGGAACCGCTTTCTTT. Its protein is CASGDRDPGTAFF. The full variable domain, completed using reference TRBV28 and TRBJ1-1, is DVKVTQSSRYLVKRTGEKVFLECVQDMDHENMFWYRQDPGLGLRLIYFSYDVKMKEKGDIPEGYSVSREKKERFSLILESASTNQTSMYLCASGDRDPGTAFFGQGTRLTVV.

The rearrangement links TRBV21-1 to TRBJ2-7; the D call in the table, TRBD2, was not verified against the DNA. TRBV21-1 is marked as a pseudogene. The CDR3 has 17 residues. The CDR3 bases are TGTGCCAGCAGCCCCCGTCCCCGCGGGAGGGCCTATTACGAGCAGTACTTC. Encoded protein: CASSPRPRGRAYYEQYF.

This clone was seen only once. The chain couples TRBV6-5 to TRBJ1-6; D is uncertain. The germline V and J ends were trimmed by 7 bases and 5 bases, with 12 bases remaining between them. The CDR3 covers 14 residues. Germline V gives CDR1 MNHEY, CDR2 SVGAGI. DNA of the CDR3: TGTGCCAGCATTCCTTCGATAGATAATTCACCCCTCCACTTT. Amino acids: CASIPSIDNSPLHF.

V is TRBV4-3 and J is TRBJ2-2; tentative D call: TRBD1 (5 bases). The CDR3 is 13 amino acids. Trimming stripped 0 bases from V and 11 bases from J, with 10 bases between. CDR1 and CDR2 from the germline V gene are LGHNA and YSLEER. The CDR3, as DNA: TGCGCCAGCAGCCAAGAGAGGCAGGGTGAGCTGTTTTTT. Residues: CASSQERQGELFF.

J is TRBJ1-5 and V is TRBV7-8, with TRBD1 identical over 9 bases. From germline, CDR1 is SGHVS and CDR2 FQNEAQ. CDR3 length: 18 amino acids. Trimming removed 1 base from V and 1 base from J; junction bases left unmatched: 8. CDR3 nucleotide sequence: TGTGCCAGCAGCTTAGTCACCTGGACAGGGGTGAGCAATCAGCCCCAGCATTTT. Translated, it gives CASSLVTWTGVSNQPQHF. Together with reference TRBV7-8 and TRBJ1-5, the CDR3 gives the full variable domain: GAGVSQSPRYKVAKRGQDVALRCDPISGHVSLFWYQQALGQGPEFLTYFQNEAQLDKSGLPSDRFFAERPEGSVSTLKIQRTQQEDSAVYLCASSLVTWTGVSNQPQHFGDGTRLSIL.

The chain is built from TRBV7-2 and TRBJ1-2; 7 bases fit TRBD1. V lost 5 bases and J lost 8; bases outside the gene matches: 5. The CDR3 spans 12 residues. The germline CDR1 and CDR2 sequences are SGHTA and FQGNSA. CDR3 amino acids: CASSRTGEGYTF. DNA for the CDR3: TGTGCCAGCAGCCGTACAGGGGAAGGCTACACCTTC.

This chain connects TRBV18 to TRBJ2-7; 9 nucleotides line up with TRBD2. In germline, CDR1 is KGHSH, CDR2 LQKENI. The CDR3 contains 17 residues. V lost 1 base and J lost 3; bases outside the gene matches: 10. The CDR3 DNA is TGTGCCAGCTCACCACAAGGGGAAATAGCGGGAGACTACGAGCAGTACTTC. It codes for CASSPQGEIAGDYEQYF.

V gene TRBV2 combines with J gene TRBJ2-7; 9 bases are shared with TRBD1. V lost 3 bases to trimming and J lost 3 bases; unmatched junction nucleotides: 3. Looked up from germline, CDR1 is SNHLY and CDR2 is FYNNEI. The CDR3 is made up of 14 amino acids. CDR3 bases: TGTGCCAGCAGTGAGGGGACAGGGAACTACGAGCAGTACTTC. It codes for CASSEGTGNYEQYF.

CDR3 in DNA: TGTGCCAGCTCACCGCCCGGGACAGGGAACACTGAAGCTTTCTTT. This translates into CASSPPGTGNTEAFF. The rearrangement links TRBV18 to TRBJ1-1; 8 positions agree with TRBD1. The CDR3 sequence is 15 residues long. The germline gives CDR1 KGHSH, CDR2 LQKENI. V trimming: 3 bases; J trimming: 1 base; junction bases outside the gene matches: 4. The entire variable domain, with the rest obtained from reference TRBV18 and TRBJ1-1, is as follows: NAGVMQNPRHLVRRRGQEARLRCSPMKGHSHVYWYRQLPEEGLKFMVYLQKENIIDESGMPKERFSAEFPKEGPSILRIQQVVRGDSAAYFCASSPPGTGNTEAFFGQGTRLTVV.

V is TRBV1 and J is TRBJ1-3. TRBV1 is a listed pseudogene. The CDR3 spans 12 residues. CDR3 residues: CTTELSGNTIYF. CDR3 DNA sequence: TGCACCACCGAGCTTTCTGGAAACACCATATATTTT.

Here the CDR3 reads CASSFPGGSTGELFF. The CDR3 DNA sequence: TGTGCCAGCAGTTTTCCAGGGGGTAGCACCGGGGAGCTGTTTTTT. The rearrangement uses TRBV6-6 and TRBJ2-2; 7 bases align to TRBD1. The V gene's germline CDR1 is MNHNY and CDR2 SVGAGI (reference sequence). J lost 4 bases, V lost 4 bases, and 6 bases had no gene match. The CDR3 extends over 15 amino acids.

The chain carries TRBV6-5 and TRBJ2-7; 9 nucleotides agree with TRBD1. Germline CDR1 reads MNHEY; CDR2 reads SVGAGI. With V trimmed by 4 bases and J by 3 bases, 1 base remained unmatched. The CDR3 is 13 amino acids. CDR3 DNA sequence: TGTGCCAGCAGTTCGGGACAGGGCTACGAGCAGTACTTC. Amino acids: CASSSGQGYEQYF.

This sequence joins TRBV28 and TRBJ2-7, with 7 nucleotides matching TRBD1. The ends lost 5 bases at V and 0 bases at J; junction bases unmatched: 7. The CDR3 spans 15 residues. Germline assignment: CDR1 MDHEN and CDR2 SYDVKM. The CDR3 DNA follows: TGTGCCAGCAGTCCCCTAGGACAGGTCTCCTACGAGCAGTACTTC. It is translated as CASSPLGQVSYEQYF. Full variable domain (outside the CDR3, taken from reference TRBV28 and TRBJ2-7): DVKVTQSSRYLVKRTGEKVFLECVQDMDHENMFWYRQDPGLGLRLIYFSYDVKMKEKGDIPEGYSVSREKKERFSLILESASTNQTSMYLCASSPLGQVSYEQYFGPGTRLTVT.

The chain links TRBV2 to TRBJ2-1; maybe TRBD1 (7 bases). V was cut by 3 bases and J by 1 base, with 10 bases left in between. The CDR3 extends over 15 amino acids. The germline V gene encodes CDR1 SNHLY and CDR2 FYNNEI. The CDR3 region is CASSEEGQSYNEQFF. Written as DNA, the CDR3 is TGTGCCAGCAGTGAGGAGGGACAGTCCTACAATGAGCAGTTCTTC.

This chain uses TRBV5-8 with TRBJ1-4, with a tentative D call TRBD1 (6 bases). This CDR3 is built from 16 residues. Germline V gene data show CDR1 as SGHTS and CDR2 as YDEGEE. V was clipped by 1 base and J by 8 bases, with 18 bases between them. CDR3 nucleotides: TGTGCCAGCAGCTTGAAGCTACAGGGTCTTGGCGAAAAACTGTTTTTT. Encoded protein: CASSLKLQGLGEKLFF.